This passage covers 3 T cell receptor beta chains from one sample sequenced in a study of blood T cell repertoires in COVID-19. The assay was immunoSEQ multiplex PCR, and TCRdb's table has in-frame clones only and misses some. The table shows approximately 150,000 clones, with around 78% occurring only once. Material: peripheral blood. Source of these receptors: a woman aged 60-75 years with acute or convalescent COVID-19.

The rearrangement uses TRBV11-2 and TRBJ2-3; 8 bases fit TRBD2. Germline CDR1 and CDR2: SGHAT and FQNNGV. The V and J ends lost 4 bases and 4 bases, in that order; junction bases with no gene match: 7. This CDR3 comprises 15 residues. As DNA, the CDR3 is TGTGCCAGCAGCTCCCTGGGACTAGTAGCAGATACGCAGTATTTT. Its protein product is CASSSLGLVADTQYF.

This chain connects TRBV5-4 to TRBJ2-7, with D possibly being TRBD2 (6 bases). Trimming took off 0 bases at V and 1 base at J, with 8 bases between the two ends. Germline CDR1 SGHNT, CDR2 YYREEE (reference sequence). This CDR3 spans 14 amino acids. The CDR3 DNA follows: TGTGCCAGCAGCTTGGAGGGACTGTCCTACGAGCAGTACTTC. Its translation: CASSLEGLSYEQYF.

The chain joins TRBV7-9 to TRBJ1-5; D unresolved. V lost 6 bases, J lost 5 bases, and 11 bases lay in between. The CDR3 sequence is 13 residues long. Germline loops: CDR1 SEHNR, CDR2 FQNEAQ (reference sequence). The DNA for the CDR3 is TGTGCCAGCAGTCTAGCGGAGTATCAGCCCCAGCATTTT. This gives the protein CASSLAEYQPQHF.